Listed below are T cell receptor beta chains from one sample, sequenced in a study of blood T cells in healthy people across ages. TCRdb reprocessed the 5' RACE reads with MiXCR, giving one entry per CDR3 protein. The profile shows about 1.1 million distinct CDR3 sequences, less than 45% of them singletons. The sequencing input was blood. The source is a man aged 18-30 years in good health. Each CDR3 is given with its conserved first and last residue. A D gene is named only where the DNA matches it firmly. Size is omitted from some rows. Given values are once, few, many or a class for expanded clones.

>NA|TRBJ2-1|TRBD2|TRBV20-1|16
TGCAGTGCTAATGAATGGGGGGGGAGCTCCTACAATGAGCAGTTCTTC
CSANEWGGSSYNEQFF
>once|TRBJ2-5|NA|TRBV12-3/TRBV12-4|14
TGTGCCAGCCTTGACCGCGATAGAAGGGAGACCCAGTACTTC
CASLDRDRRETQYF
>few|TRBJ2-1|NA|TRBV4-1|16
TGCGCCAGCAGCCAAGATTCCCGGGGGCTCGACAATGAGCAGTTCTTC
CASSQDSRGLDNEQFF
>NA|TRBJ2-1|TRBD2|TRBV7-9|16
TGTGCCAGCAGCGAGACGAGCGGGGGATCCTACAATGAGCAGTTCTTC
CASSETSGGSYNEQFF
>few|TRBJ2-2|NA|TRBV9|15
TGTGCCAGCAGCGTAGCTACGAGGGTCACCGGGGAGCTGTTTTTT
CASSVATRVTGELFF
>few|TRBJ2-1|TRBD2|TRBV12-3/TRBV12-4|17
TGTGCCAGCAGTCACCTCTCCGAGCGGGGGGGCCGAGATGAGCAGTTCTTC
CASSHLSERGGRDEQFF
>few|TRBJ2-1|NA|TRBV7-3|13
TGTGCCAGCAGCCCGCTTCCCGGGAATGAGCAGTTCTTC
CASSPLPGNEQFF
>NA|TRBJ1-5|TRBD1|TRBV5-6|16
TGTGCCAGCAGCTTAACCGACAGGGATGGTAGTCAGCCCCAGCATTTT
CASSLTDRDGSQPQHF
>NA|TRBJ2-1|NA|TRBV29-1|15
TGCAGCGTTGAAGGACAGAGCCAAAGCTACAATGAGCAGTTCTTC
CSVEGQSQSYNEQFF
>few|TRBJ1-1|NA|TRBV20-1|13
TGCAGTCCGGACGGACAAAGCTACACTGAAGCTTTCTTT
CSPDGQSYTEAFF
>NA|TRBJ2-3|NA|TRBV27|15
TGTGCCAGCAGTTTATCGGCAAAAAGCACAGATACGCAGTATTTT
CASSLSAKSTDTQYF
>few|TRBJ2-1|TRBD1|TRBV4-1|16
TGCGCCAGCAGCCAAGAGGAGACAGGGTCCTACAATGAGCAGTTCTTC
CASSQEETGSYNEQFF
>NA|TRBJ2-1|TRBD1|TRBV12-5|16
TGTGCTAGTGGTTTGACGACAGGGGCGGACATCAATGAGCTGTTCTTC
CASGLTTGADINELFF
>NA|TRBJ1-1|NA|TRBV19|15
TGTGCCAGTGCCCAGGTGGCAGGGGTGAACACTGAAGCTTTCTTT
CASAQVAGVNTEAFF
>NA|TRBJ2-2|NA|TRBV5-1|17
TGCGCCAGCAGATCTCCCAAGGGGCTTTCGAACACCGGGGAGCTGTTTTTT
CASRSPKGLSNTGELFF
>many|TRBJ2-1|NA|TRBV4-3|15
TGCGCCAGCAGCCAAAACTGGGGGCGTATGGATGAGCAGTTCTTC
CASSQNWGRMDEQFF
>NA|TRBJ2-7|TRBD1|TRBV2|15
TGTGCCAGCAGTGTAGACAGGGCAATAGTCTACGAGCAGTACTTC
CASSVDRAIVYEQYF
>NA|TRBJ1-4|TRBD1|TRBV4-2|15
TGTGCCAGCAGTGACACCGGGACAGGGGTAGGAAAACTGTTTTTT
CASSDTGTGVGKLFF
>NA|TRBJ1-5|NA|TRBV4-3|14
TGCGCCAGCAGCCAAGTGGGCTACAATCAGCCCCAGCATTTT
CASSQVGYNQPQHF
>NA|TRBJ2-1|TRBD1|TRBV12-3/TRBV12-4|14
TGTGCCACCCAAACAGGGGGCTTCTACAATGAGCAGTTCTTC
CATQTGGFYNEQFF
>NA|TRBJ2-2|NA|TRBV7-2|14
TGTGCCAGCAGCGTAGTCTCACACACCGGGGAGCTGTTTTTT
CASSVVSHTGELFF
>few|TRBJ2-3|TRBD1|TRBV5-1|15
TGCGCCAGCCAAACCGGGACAGCGTACACAGATACGCAGTATTTT
CASQTGTAYTDTQYF
>few|TRBJ2-1|NA|TRBV14|14
TGTGCCAGCAGCCCCGGCCCCACTAGTAATGAGCAGTTCTTC
CASSPGPTSNEQFF
>few|TRBJ1-5|NA|TRBV10-3|13
TGTGCCATCAGTGTCGACGAGAATCAGCCCCAGCATTTT
CAISVDENQPQHF
>few|TRBJ1-4|TRBD1|TRBV29-1|13
TGCAGCATCCTCACAGGGGAACGTGAAAAACTGTTTTTT
CSILTGEREKLFF
>NA|TRBJ2-5|NA|TRBV7-9|14
TGTGCCAGCAGCCTCAGCGGCTCGGGTAATGAGCAGTACTTC
CASSLSGSGNEQYF
>NA|TRBJ1-1|NA|TRBV27|14
TGTGCCAGCAGTCCGACCGGACAGACCACTGAAGCTTTCTTT
CASSPTGQTTEAFF
>few|TRBJ1-1|NA|TRBV3-1|15
TGTGCCAGCAGCCAAGAATGGGAAAGGGACACTGAAGCTTTCTTT
CASSQEWERDTEAFF
>NA|TRBJ2-1|NA|TRBV20-1|14
TGCAGTGCCCCGACCACCCCATCGTACAATGAGCAGTTCTTC
CSAPTTPSYNEQFF
>NA|TRBJ1-2|NA|TRBV29-1|13
TGCAGCGTTCTAGAAGGACAGCGATATGGCTACACCTTC
CSVLEGQRYGYTF
>NA|TRBJ1-2|NA|TRBV6-2/TRBV6-3|17
TGTGCCAGCAGTCTACGAGGACAGAGCTCCAAAAACTATGGCTACACCTTC
CASSLRGQSSKNYGYTF
>few|TRBJ2-3|TRBD1|TRBV20-1|16
TGCAGCGGGCCGGAGTTTGGGACAGGCTTCACAGATACGCAGTATTTT
CSGPEFGTGFTDTQYF
>NA|TRBJ1-1|NA|TRBV21-1|14
TGTGCCAGCAACCCGGGACAGGGGAGAACTGAAGCTTTCTTT
CASNPGQGRTEAFF
>few|TRBJ1-2|TRBD1|TRBV20-1|15
TGCAGTGCTAGAGTCTTAAGGGACAGGGGTAATGGCTACACCTTC
CSARVLRDRGNGYTF